This T cell receptor (beta chain) originates from a study of blood T cell repertoires in COVID-19. Turning to the study itself: COVID-19 samples from acute and convalescent phases originated in the United States, Italy and Spain. T cells, B-cell-depleted T cells, or PBMCs provided the cDNA or gDNA that served as material.

How the authors handled the data: Researchers report that nucleated cell counts were estimated from reference gene primer amplification. Assay used: immunoSEQ multiplex PCR; TCRdb lists only in-frame clones, some missing. That table supplies the V and J calls and clone size; D and trimming were determined from the DNA. Of around 180,000 clones listed, about 81% are singletons. CDR3 length equals 18 residues. Trimming pared 1 base from V and 1 base from J, leaving 16 bases between. The germline gives CDR1 LGHNA, CDR2 YNFKEQ. The chain joins TRBV4-2 to TRBJ2-2; D gene uncertain. The sample taken for sequencing was peripheral blood. The sequence was collected from an elderly woman with COVID-19, enrolled during active disease. DNA for the CDR3: TGTGCCAGCAGCCAAGTCGTCTTCCCAACAGAGAACACCGGGGAGCTGTTTTTT. Translating it yields CASSQVVFPTENTGELFF.